This is a list of T cell receptor beta chains from one sample in a study of cytomegalovirus exposure and HLA in healthy donors. Assay: immunoSEQ multiplex PCR; the TCRdb copy retains only in-frame clones and omits some. Of around 190,000 clones in the sample, about 81% were seen once. The specimen was PBMCs. Receptors were obtained from a woman between 25 and 40 years old in good health and CMV-seronegative. CDR3s include the opening cysteine and the closing phenylalanine or tryptophan. D genes are given only for firm matches. The size of a clone is reported for some rows only, either as once, few or many, or as a class for expanded clones.

TGTGCCAGCAGCTCGGGACTAAGGAGTGGCTACACCTTC | CASSSGLRSGYTF | - | - | TRBJ1-2 | TRBV5-6
TGTGCCAGCAGTACCAGCGGGGGGGGCCGGGCCGAGCAGTACTTC | CASSTSGGGRAEQYF | TRBD2 | few | TRBJ2-7 | TRBV28
TGTGCCATCAGTGAGAAAGCGGGGGGGCCCACAGATACGCAGTATTTT | CAISEKAGGPTDTQYF | TRBD2 | - | TRBJ2-3 | TRBV10-3
TGTGCCAGCAGAGGACAGGACATCTCCTACGAGCAGTACTTC | CASRGQDISYEQYF | TRBD1 | few | TRBJ2-7 | TRBV2
TGTGCCAGCAGCCAAGGGACAGCCTCTGGAAACACCATATATTTT | CASSQGTASGNTIYF | TRBD1 | - | TRBJ1-3 | TRBV7-2
TGCGCCAGCAGCCAACAGGGGGTATCCCACGAGCAGTACTTC | CASSQQGVSHEQYF | TRBD1 | - | TRBJ2-7 | TRBV4-1
TGCAGCGTTGAACGGTCATTGAACACTGAAGCTTTCTTT | CSVERSLNTEAFF | - | - | TRBJ1-1 | TRBV29-1
TGTGCCAGCAGCCTCGGACAGGGGAAGGGCGAGCAGTACTTC | CASSLGQGKGEQYF | TRBD1 | once | TRBJ2-7 | TRBV7-9
TGTGCCAGCAGCTTGGTTGGAGGAAGTAAATACACCGGGGAGCTGTTTTTT | CASSLVGGSKYTGELFF | - | - | TRBJ2-2 | TRBV5-4
TGTGCCATCAGTGAGGACAGGGAGACCTACGAGCAGTACTTC | CAISEDRETYEQYF | TRBD1 | few | TRBJ2-7 | TRBV10-3
TGTGCCAGCAGCTTCTACGGGACAGGGTCTGTATCTGGGGCCAACGTCCTGACTTTC | CASSFYGTGSVSGANVLTF | TRBD1 | - | TRBJ2-6 | TRBV7-9
TGCGCCAGCAGCTCTAACTCCGGGGGAGAAAAACTGTTTTTT | CASSSNSGGEKLFF | - | - | TRBJ1-4 | TRBV5-1
TGCGCCAGCAGCGCTACAGGGTCATCGTACGAGCAGTACTTC | CASSATGSSYEQYF | - | - | TRBJ2-7 | TRBV5-1
TGTGCCAGCAGCGTAGTATCGACAGGGGGCACCGGGGAGCTGTTTTTT | CASSVVSTGGTGELFF | TRBD1 | few | TRBJ2-2 | TRBV9